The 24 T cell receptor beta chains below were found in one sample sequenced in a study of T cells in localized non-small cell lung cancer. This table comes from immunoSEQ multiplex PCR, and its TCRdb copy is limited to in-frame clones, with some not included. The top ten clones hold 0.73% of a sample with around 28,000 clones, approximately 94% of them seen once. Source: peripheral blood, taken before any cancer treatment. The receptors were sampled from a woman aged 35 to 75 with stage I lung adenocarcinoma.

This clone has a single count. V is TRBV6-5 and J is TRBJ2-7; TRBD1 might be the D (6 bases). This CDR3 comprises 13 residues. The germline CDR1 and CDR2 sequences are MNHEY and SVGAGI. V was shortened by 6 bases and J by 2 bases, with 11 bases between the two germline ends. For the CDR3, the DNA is TGTGCCAGCAGCCCAGGGGACCCCTACGAGCAGTACTTC. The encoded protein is CASSPGDPYEQYF.

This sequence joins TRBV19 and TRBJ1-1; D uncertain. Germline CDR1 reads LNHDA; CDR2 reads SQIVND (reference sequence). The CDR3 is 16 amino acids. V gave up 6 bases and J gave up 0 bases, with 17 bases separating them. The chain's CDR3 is CASRPKEWSMNTEAFF. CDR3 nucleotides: TGTGCCAGTAGGCCGAAGGAGTGGAGTATGAACACTGAAGCTTTCTTT.

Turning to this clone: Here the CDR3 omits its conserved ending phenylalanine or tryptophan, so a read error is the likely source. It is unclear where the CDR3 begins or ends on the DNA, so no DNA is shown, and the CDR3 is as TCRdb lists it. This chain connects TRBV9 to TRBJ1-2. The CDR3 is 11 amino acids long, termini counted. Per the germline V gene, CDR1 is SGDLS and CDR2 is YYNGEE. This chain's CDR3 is CASSVGGDRSL.

CDR3 loop: CASSSRLAGGFTGDTQYF. CDR3 nucleotide sequence: TGTGCCAGCAGCTCTCGACTAGCGGGGGGCTTCACAGGAGATACGCAGTATTTT. The chain carries TRBV7-2 and TRBJ2-3; 13 bases are shared with TRBD2. V was pared by 4 bases and J by 5 bases, with 12 bases of the junction left unmatched. The CDR3 loop spans 18 amino acids. Germline CDR1 and CDR2: SGHTA and FQGNSA.

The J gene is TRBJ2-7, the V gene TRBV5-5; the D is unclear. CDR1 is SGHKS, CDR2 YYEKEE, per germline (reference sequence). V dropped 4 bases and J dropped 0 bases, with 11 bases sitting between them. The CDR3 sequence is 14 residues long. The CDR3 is CASSAVVGSYEQYF. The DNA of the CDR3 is TGTGCCAGCAGCGCCGTTGTGGGCTCCTACGAGCAGTACTTC.

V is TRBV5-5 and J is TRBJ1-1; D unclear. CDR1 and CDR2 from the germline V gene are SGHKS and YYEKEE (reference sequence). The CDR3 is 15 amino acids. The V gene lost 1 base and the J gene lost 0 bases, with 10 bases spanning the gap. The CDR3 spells CASSLLPAVNTEAFF. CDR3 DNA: TGTGCCAGCAGCTTGTTGCCAGCGGTGAACACTGAAGCTTTCTTT.

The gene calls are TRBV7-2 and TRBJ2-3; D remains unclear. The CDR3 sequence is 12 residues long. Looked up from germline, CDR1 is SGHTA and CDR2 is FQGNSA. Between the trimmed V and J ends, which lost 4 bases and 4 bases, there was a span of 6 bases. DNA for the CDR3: TGTGCCAGCAGCTCCCGAGCAGATACGCAGTATTTT. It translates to CASSSRADTQYF.

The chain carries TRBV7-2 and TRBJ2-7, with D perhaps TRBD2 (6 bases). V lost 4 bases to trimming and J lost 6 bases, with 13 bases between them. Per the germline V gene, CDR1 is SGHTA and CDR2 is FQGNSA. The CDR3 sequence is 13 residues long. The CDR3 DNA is TGTGCCAGCAGCTCAAAGGGACTGCCCGAGCAGTACTTC. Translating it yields CASSSKGLPEQYF. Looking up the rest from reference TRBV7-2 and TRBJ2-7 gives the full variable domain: GAGVSQSPSNKVTEKGKDVELRCDPISGHTALYWYRQSLGQGLEFLIYFQGNSAPDKSGLPSDRFSAERTGGSVSTLTIQRTQQEDSAVYLCASSSKGLPEQYFGPGTRLTVT.

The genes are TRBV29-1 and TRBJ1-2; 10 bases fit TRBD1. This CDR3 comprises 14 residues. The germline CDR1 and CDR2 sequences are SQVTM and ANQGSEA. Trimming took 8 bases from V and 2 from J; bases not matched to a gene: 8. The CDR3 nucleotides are TGCAGCCTCCGCGGGGGACAGGGGAACTATGGCTACACCTTC. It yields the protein CSLRGGQGNYGYTF.

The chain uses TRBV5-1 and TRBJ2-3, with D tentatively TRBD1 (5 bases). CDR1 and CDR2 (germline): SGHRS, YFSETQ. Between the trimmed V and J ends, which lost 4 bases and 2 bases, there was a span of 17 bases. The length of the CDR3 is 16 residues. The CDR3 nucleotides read TGCGCCAGCAGCCACGCCCTGGGGCCTAACACAGATACGCAGTATTTT. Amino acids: CASSHALGPNTDTQYF.

The CDR3 bases are TGTGCCAGCAGACTGGATCGTGAAGCTTTCTTT. Its protein product is CASRLDREAFF. The chain recombines TRBV25-1 with TRBJ1-1, with no clear D. The CDR3 runs to 11 residues. The germline CDR1 and CDR2 sequences are MGHDK and SYGVNS. The V end lost 6 bases, the J end lost 7 bases, and 9 bases lay between the germline ends.

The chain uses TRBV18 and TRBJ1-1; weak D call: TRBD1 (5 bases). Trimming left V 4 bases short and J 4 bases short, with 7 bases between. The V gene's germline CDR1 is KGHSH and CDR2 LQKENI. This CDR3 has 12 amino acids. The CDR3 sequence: CASSQGTTEAFF. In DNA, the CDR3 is TGTGCCAGCTCACAGGGGACCACTGAAGCTTTCTTT.

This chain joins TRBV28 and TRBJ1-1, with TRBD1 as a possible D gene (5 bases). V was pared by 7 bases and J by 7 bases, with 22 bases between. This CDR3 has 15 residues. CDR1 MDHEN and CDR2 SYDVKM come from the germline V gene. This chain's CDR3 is CASTPGGAGKNEAFF. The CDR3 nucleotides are TGTGCCAGCACCCCCGGAGGGGCCGGGAAAAATGAAGCTTTCTTT.

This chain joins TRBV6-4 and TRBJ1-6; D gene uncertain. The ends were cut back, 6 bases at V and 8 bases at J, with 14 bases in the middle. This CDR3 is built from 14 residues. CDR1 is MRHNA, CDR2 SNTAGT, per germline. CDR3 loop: CASRQNPGDSPLHF. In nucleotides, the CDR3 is TGTGCCAGCAGGCAGAATCCGGGTGATTCACCCCTCCACTTT.

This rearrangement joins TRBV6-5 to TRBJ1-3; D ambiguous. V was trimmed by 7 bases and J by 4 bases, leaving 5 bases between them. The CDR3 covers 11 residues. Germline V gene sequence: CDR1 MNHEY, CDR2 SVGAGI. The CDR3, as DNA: TGTGCCAGCATGCGCGGAAACACCATATATTTT. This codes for CASMRGNTIYF.

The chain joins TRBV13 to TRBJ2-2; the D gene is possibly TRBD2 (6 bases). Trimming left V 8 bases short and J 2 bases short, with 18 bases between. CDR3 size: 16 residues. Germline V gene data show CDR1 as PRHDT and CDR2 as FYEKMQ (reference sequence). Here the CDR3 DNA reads TGTGCCAGCGCCCCCCCGGTAGCGGAAAACACCGGGGAGCTGTTTTTT. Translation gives CASAPPVAENTGELFF.

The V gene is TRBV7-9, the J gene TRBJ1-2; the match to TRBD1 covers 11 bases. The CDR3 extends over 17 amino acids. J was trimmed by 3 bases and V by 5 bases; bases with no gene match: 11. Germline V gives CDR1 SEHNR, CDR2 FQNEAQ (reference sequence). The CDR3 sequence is CASSPGTGGRGDYGYTF. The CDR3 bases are TGTGCCAGCAGCCCCGGGACAGGGGGGCGGGGTGACTATGGCTACACCTTC.

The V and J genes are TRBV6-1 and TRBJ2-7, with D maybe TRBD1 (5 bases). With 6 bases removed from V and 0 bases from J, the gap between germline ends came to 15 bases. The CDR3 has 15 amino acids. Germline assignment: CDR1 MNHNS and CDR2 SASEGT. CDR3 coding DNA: TGTGCCAGCAGGGTAGGAGACAGTAGCTCCTACGAGCAGTACTTC. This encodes CASRVGDSSSYEQYF.

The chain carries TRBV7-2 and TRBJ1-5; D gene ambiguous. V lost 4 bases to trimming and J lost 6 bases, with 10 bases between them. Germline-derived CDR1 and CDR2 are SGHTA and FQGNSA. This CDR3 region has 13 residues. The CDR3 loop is CASSSMSRQPQHF. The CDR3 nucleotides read TGTGCCAGCAGCTCAATGAGTCGTCAGCCCCAGCATTTT.

CDR3 DNA: TGCGCCAGCAGCCCTTCCGGGACAGGTCAAGCTAACTATGGCTACACCTTC. Residues: CASSPSGTGQANYGYTF. V gene TRBV4-3 combines with J gene TRBJ1-2; 8 positions match TRBD1. Germline V gene lookup returns CDR1 LGHNA and CDR2 YSLEER. This CDR3 has 17 residues. V lost 4 bases to trimming and J lost 0 bases; unmatched junction nucleotides: 10.

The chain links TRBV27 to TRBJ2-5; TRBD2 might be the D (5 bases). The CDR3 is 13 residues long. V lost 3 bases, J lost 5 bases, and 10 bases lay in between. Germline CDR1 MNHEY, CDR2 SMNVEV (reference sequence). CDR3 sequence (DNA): TGTGCCAGCAGTTTGCGGGCCGGGGAGACCCAGTACTTC. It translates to CASSLRAGETQYF.

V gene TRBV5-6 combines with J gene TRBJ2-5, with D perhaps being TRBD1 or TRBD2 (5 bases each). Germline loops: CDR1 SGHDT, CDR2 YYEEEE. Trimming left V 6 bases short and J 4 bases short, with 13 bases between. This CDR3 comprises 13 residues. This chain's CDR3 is CASMGEGVETQYF. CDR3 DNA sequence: TGTGCCAGCATGGGGGAAGGGGTAGAGACCCAGTACTTC.

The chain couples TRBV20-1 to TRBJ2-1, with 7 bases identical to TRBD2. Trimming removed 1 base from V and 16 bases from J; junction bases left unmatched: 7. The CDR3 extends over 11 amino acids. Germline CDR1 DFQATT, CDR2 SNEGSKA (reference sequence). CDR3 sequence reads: CSARVGDYEFF. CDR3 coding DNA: TGCAGTGCTAGAGTGGGGGACTATGAATTCTTC.

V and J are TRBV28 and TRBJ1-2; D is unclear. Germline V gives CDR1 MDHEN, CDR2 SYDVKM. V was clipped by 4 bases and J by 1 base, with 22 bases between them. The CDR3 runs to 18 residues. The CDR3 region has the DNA TGTGCCAGCAGTTCGGCTCCCTACAGCACTCCATTTAACTATGGCTACACCTTC. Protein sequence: CASSSAPYSTPFNYGYTF.